This T cell receptor beta chain was sequenced in a study of post-analysis software for immune sequencing data. About the research overall: As for disease course, relapsing-remitting, secondary progressive and progressive-relapsing multiple sclerosis were all included.

Deletions cut 8 bases from V and 5 bases from J, with 14 bases between. Germline-derived CDR1 and CDR2 are LNHNV and YYDKDF (reference sequence). This CDR3 region has 13 residues. Carried by the TCR beta cDNA libraries were unique molecular identifiers. The authors obtained 500,000 to 600,000 cDNA molecules from roughly 1 to 10 million T cells. TCRdb itself ran the PCR reads through MiXCR, one entry per CDR3 protein. The data show 700,000 to 900,000 distinct CDR3 sequences, with about 45% seen just once and roughly 5.2% held by the top ten. To note about this clonotype: What it binds is unknown.

The study's findings and limits: Compared with controls, patients showed significantly lower normalized Chao1 diversity. Batch-mates among the samples co-clustered strongly by F measure. Among 5 or 6 TRBV segments more frequent in patients than controls were TRBV5-6, TRBV5-1 and TRBV20-1.

The TCR comes from a girl aged 5 to 17 with multiple sclerosis. Sequenced: blood. The chain uses TRBV15 and TRBJ2-3, with D maybe TRBD2 (6 bases). For the CDR3, the DNA is TGTGCCACCGGTCCCTTCGGGGGAGATACGCAGTATTTT. This gives the protein CATGPFGGDTQYF.